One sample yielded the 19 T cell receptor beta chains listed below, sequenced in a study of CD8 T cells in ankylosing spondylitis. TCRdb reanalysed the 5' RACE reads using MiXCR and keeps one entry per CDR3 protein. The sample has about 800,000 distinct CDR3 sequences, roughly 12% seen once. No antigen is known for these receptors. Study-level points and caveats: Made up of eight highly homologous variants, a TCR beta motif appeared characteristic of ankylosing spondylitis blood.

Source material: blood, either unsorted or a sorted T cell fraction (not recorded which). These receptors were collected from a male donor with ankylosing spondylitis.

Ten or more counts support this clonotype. CDR3 in amino acids: CASTGGDTQYF. CDR3 DNA: TGTGCCAGCACCGGGGGGGATACGCAGTATTTT. The chain has TRBV7-9 and TRBJ2-3; 7 bases line up with TRBD2. In germline, CDR1 is SEHNR, CDR2 FQNEAQ (reference sequence). The CDR3 runs to 11 residues. The V gene end was trimmed by 7 bases and the J gene end by 6 bases; junction bases not matched to a gene: 1.

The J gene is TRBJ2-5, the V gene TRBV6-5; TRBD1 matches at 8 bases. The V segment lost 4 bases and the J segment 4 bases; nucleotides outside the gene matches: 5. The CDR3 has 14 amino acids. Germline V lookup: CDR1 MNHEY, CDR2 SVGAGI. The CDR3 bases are TGTGCCAGCAGTTTCCTCGACAGGGGAGAGACCCAGTACTTC. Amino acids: CASSFLDRGETQYF.

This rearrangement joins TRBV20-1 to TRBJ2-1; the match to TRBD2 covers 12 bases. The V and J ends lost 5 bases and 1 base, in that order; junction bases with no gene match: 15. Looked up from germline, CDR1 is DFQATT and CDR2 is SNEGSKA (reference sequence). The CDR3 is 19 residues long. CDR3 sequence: CSAPNRASGGGRSYNEQFF. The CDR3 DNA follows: TGCAGTGCTCCAAATCGGGCTAGCGGGGGGGGTCGGTCCTACAATGAGCAGTTCTTC.

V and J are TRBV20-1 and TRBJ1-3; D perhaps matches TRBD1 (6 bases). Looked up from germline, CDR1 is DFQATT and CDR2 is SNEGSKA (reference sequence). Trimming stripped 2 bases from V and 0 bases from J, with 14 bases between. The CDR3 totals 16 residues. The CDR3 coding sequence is TGCAGTGCTAGAACCCAAGGACAGCCCTCTGGAAACACCATATATTTT. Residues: CSARTQGQPSGNTIYF.

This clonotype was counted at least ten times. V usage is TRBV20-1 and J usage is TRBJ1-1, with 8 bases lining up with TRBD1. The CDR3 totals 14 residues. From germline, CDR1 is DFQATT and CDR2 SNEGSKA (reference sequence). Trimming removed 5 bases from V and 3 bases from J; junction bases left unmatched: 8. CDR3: CSASDRGLDTEAFF. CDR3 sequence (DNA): TGCAGTGCTTCTGACAGGGGATTAGACACTGAAGCTTTCTTT.

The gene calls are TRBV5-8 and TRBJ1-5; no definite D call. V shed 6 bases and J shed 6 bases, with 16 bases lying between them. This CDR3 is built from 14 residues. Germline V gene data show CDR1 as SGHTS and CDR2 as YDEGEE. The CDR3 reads CASIKAMGIQPQHF. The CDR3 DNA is TGTGCCAGCATCAAAGCGATGGGGATTCAGCCCCAGCATTTT.

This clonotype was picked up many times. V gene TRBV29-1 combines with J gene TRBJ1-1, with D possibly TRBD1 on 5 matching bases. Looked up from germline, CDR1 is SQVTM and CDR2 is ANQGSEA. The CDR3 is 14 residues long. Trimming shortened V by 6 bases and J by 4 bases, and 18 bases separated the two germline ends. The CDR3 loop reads CSVRNRREATEAFF. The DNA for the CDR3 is TGCAGCGTGAGGAACAGGAGGGAGGCCACTGAAGCTTTCTTT.

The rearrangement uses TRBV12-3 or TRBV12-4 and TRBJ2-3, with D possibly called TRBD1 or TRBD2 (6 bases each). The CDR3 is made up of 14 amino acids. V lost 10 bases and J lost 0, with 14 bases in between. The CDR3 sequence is CAIRGPLSTDTQYF. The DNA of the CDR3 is TGTGCCATCCGGGGGCCCCTTAGCACAGATACGCAGTATTTT.

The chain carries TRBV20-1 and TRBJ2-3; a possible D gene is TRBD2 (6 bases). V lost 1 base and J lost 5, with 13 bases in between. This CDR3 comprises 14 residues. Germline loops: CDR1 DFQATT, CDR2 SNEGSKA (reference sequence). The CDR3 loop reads CSARVGGEGDTQYF. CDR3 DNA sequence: TGCAGTGCTAGAGTCGGGGGTGAGGGAGATACGCAGTATTTT.

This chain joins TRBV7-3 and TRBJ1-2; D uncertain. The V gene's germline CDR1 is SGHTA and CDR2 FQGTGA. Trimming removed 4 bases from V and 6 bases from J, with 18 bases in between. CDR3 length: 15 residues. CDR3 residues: CASSSFPGTVDGYTF. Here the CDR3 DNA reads TGTGCCAGCAGCTCCTTCCCAGGAACAGTGGATGGCTACACCTTC.

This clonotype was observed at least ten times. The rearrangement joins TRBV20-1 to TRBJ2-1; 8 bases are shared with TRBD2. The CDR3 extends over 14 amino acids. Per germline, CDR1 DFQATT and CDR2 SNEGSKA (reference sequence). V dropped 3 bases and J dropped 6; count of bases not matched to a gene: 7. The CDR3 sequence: CSASSLAGPNEQFF. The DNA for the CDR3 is TGCAGTGCTAGTTCTCTAGCGGGCCCCAATGAGCAGTTCTTC.

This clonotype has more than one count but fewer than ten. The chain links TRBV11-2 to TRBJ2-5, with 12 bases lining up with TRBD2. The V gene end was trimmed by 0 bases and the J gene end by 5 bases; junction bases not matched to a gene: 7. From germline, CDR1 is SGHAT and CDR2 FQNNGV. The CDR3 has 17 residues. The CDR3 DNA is TGTGCCAGCAGCTTAGATCGGGCTAGCGGGAGGGGGGAGACCCAGTACTTC. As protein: CASSLDRASGRGETQYF.

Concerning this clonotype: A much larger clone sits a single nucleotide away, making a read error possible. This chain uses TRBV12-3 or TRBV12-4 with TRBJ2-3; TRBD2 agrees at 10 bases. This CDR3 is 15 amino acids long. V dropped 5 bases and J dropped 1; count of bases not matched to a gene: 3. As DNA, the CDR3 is TGTGCCAGCAGTAACACTAGCGGGGGCACAGATACGCAGTATTTT. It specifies CASSNTSGGTDTQYF.

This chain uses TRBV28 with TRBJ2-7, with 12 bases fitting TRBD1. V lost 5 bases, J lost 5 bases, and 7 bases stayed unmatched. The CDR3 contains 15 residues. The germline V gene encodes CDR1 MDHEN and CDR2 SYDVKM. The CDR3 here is CASSLGGTGGDEQYF. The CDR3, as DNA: TGTGCCAGCAGTCTTGGGGGGACAGGGGGCGACGAGCAGTACTTC.

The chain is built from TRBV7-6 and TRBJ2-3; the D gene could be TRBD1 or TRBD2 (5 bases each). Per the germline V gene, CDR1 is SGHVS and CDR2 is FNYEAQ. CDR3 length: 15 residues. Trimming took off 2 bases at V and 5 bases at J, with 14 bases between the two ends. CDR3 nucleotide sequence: TGTGCCAGCAGCTTAACGGGGCCCCCACAAGATACGCAGTATTTT. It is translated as CASSLTGPPQDTQYF.

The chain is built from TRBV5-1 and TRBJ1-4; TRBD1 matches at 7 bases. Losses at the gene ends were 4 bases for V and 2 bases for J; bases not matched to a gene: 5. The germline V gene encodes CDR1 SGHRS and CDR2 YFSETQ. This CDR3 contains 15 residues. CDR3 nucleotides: TGCGCCAGCAGCCTGGACAGGAGTACTAATGAAAAACTGTTTTTT. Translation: CASSLDRSTNEKLFF.

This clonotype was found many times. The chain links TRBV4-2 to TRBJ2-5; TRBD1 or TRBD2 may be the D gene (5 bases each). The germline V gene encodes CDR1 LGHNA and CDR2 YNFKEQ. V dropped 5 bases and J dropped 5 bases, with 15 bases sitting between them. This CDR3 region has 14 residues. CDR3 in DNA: TGTGCCAGCAGCGGGGACGGAAGACTGGAGACCCAGTACTTC. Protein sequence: CASSGDGRLETQYF.

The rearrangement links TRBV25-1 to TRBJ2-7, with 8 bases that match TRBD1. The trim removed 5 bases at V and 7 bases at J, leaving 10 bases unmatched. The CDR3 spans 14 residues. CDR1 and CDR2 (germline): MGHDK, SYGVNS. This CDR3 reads CASSSRTGTREQYF. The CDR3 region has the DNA TGTGCCAGCAGTAGCCGGACAGGGACGAGGGAGCAGTACTTC.

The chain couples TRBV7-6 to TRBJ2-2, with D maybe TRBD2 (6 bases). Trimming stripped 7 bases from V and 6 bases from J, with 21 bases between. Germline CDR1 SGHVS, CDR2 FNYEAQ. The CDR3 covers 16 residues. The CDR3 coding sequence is TGTGCCAGCACCAAGGAGGGCCTAATATTAGCCGGGGAGCTGTTTTTT. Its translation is CASTKEGLILAGELFF.